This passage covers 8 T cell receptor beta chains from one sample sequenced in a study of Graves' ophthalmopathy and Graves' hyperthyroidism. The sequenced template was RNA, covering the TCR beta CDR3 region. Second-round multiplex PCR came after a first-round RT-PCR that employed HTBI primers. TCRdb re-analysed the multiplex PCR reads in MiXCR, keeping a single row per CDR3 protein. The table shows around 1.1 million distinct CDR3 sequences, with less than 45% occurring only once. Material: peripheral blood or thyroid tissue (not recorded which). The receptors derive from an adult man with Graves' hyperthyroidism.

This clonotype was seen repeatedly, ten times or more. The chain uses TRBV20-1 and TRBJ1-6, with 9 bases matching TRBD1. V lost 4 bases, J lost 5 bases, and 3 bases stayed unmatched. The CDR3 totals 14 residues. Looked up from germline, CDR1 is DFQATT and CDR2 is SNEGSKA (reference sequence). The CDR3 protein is CSAMRDRDNSPLHF. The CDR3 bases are TGCAGTGCTATGCGGGACAGGGATAATTCACCCCTCCACTTT.

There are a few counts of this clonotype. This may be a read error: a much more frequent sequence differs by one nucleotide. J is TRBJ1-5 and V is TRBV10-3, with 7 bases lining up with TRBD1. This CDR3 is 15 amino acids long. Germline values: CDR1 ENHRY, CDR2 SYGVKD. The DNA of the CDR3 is TGTGCCGTCAGTACTCAGACAGGGAACAATCAGCCCCAGCATTTT. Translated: CAVSTQTGNNQPQHF.

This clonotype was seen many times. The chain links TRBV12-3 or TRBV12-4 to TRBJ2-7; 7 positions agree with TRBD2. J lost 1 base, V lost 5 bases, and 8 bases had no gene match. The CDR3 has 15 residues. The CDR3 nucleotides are TGTGCCAGCAGTCCAAGCCCAGCGGGGTCCTACGAGCAGTACTTC. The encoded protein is CASSPSPAGSYEQYF.

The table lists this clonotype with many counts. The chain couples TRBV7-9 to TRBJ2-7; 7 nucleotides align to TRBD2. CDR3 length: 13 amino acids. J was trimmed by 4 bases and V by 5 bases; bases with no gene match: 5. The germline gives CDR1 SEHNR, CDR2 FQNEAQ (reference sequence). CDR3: CASSVREEYEQYF. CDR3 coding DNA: TGTGCCAGCAGCGTCCGGGAGGAGTACGAGCAGTACTTC.

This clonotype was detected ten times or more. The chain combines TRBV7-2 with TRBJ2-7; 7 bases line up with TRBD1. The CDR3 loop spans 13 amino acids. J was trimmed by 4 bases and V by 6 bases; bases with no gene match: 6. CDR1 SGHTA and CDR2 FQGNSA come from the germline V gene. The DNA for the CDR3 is TGTGCCAGCAGTGGGGGACAGCAATACGAGCAGTACTTC. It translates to CASSGGQQYEQYF.

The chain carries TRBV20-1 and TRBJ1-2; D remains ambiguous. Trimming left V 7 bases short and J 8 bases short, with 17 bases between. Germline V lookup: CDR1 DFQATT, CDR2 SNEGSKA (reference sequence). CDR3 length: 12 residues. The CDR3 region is CSVARVLAGYTF. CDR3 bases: TGCAGTGTAGCTAGGGTGTTAGCGGGCTACACCTTC.

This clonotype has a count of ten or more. CDR3 residues: CATSRNAGSNQPQHF. CDR3 nucleotide sequence: TGTGCCACCAGCAGAAATGCAGGGAGCAATCAGCCCCAGCATTTT. The chain combines TRBV15 with TRBJ1-5, with D perhaps matching TRBD1 (5 bases). Germline assignment: CDR1 LNHNV and CDR2 YYDKDF (reference sequence). V gave up 2 bases and J gave up 1 base, with 9 bases separating them. This CDR3 has 15 residues.

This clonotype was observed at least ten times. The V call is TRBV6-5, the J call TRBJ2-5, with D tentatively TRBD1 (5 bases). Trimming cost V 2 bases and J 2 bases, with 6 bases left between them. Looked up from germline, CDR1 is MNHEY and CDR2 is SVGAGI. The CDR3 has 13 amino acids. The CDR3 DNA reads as TGTGCCAGCAGTTACCAGGGTCAAGAGACCCAGTACTTC. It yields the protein CASSYQGQETQYF.